The 5 T cell receptor beta chains in this list originate from one sample, sequenced in a study of cytomegalovirus exposure and HLA in healthy donors. This PCR relied on a set of 60 Vbeta primers and 13 Jbeta primers. Sequencing used immunoSEQ multiplex PCR; TCRdb keeps in-frame clones, though not all of them. The sample includes roughly 150,000 clones, around 80% of them seen just once. The sequenced material came from PBMCs. The source of these receptors is a man aged 25-45 years in good health and CMV-seropositive.

This sequence joins TRBV4-1 and TRBJ2-5; possible D gene TRBD1, 5 bases. The CDR3 is 14 residues long. V lost 3 bases and J 4 bases, leaving 12 bases between the germline ends. CDR1 MGHRA and CDR2 YSYEKL come from the germline V gene. CDR3 DNA: TGCGCCAGCAGCCAGCGCCAGGGTGGAGAGACCCAGTACTTC. This translates into CASSQRQGGETQYF.

This rearrangement joins TRBV2 to TRBJ2-7, with D perhaps TRBD1 (6 bases). The CDR3 runs 13 residues. The V gene's germline CDR1 is SNHLY and CDR2 FYNNEI. V lost 6 bases and J lost 5, with 14 bases in between. DNA of the CDR3: TGTGCCAGCAGAGAACAGGGCGGCGACGAGCAGTACTTC. Its translation: CASREQGGDEQYF. Complete variable domain (other parts from reference TRBV2 and TRBJ2-7): EPEVTQTPSHQVTQMGQEVILRCVPISNHLYFYWYRQILGQKVEFLVSFYNNEISEKSEIFDDQFSVERPDGSNFTLKIRSTKLEDSAMYFCASREQGGDEQYFGPGTRLTVT.

The rearrangement links TRBV30 to TRBJ1-4, with TRBD1 matching 8 bases. V gave up 5 bases and J gave up 8 bases; unmatched junction bases: 7. Germline lookup yields CDR1 GTSNPN and CDR2 SVGIG (reference sequence). The CDR3 is made up of 13 amino acids. Here the CDR3 reads CAWSGGQGEKLFF. CDR3 DNA: TGTGCCTGGTCAGGGGGCCAGGGGGAAAAACTGTTTTTT.

The chain is built from TRBV28 and TRBJ2-7, with 7 positions matching TRBD2. V shed 8 bases, J shed 4 bases, and the junction held 17 bases outside the gene matches. Germline lookup yields CDR1 MDHEN and CDR2 SYDVKM. This CDR3 comprises 16 residues. As DNA, the CDR3 is TGTGCCAGCCTGGATTTCAAGGGAGCGGGGAATTACGAGCAGTACTTC. It is translated as CASLDFKGAGNYEQYF.

Points on this clone: The junction departs from germline at one end; a sequencing error may be responsible. The chain links TRBV7-9 to TRBJ1-1; no firm D call. Germline V gene lookup returns CDR1 SEHNR and CDR2 FQNEAQ (reference sequence). CDR3 length equals 15 residues. The CDR3 DNA is TGTTCCAGCAGCTCTGAGAGGTCCATGAACACTGAAGCTTTCTTT. Translation gives CSSSSERSMNTEAFF. The full variable domain, with the rest looked up from reference TRBV7-9 and TRBJ1-1, is DTGVSQNPRHKITKRGQNVTFRCDPISEHNRLYWYRQTLGQGPEFLTYFQNEAQLEKSRLLSDRFSAERPKGSFSTLEIQRTEQGDSAMYLCSSSSERSMNTEAFFGQGTRLTVV.